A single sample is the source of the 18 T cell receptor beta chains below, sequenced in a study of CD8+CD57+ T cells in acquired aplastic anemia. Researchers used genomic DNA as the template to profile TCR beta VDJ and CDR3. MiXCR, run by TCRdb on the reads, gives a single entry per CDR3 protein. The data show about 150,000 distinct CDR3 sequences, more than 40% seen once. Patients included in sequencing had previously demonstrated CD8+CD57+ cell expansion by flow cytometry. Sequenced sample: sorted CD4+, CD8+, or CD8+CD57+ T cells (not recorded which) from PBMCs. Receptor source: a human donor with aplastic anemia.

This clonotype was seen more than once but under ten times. This CDR3 is CATRTGNNSPLHF. The CDR3 region has the DNA TGTGCCACCCGGACAGGGAATAATTCACCCCTCCACTTT. The chain combines TRBV15 with TRBJ1-6; 8 bases align to TRBD1. The CDR3 extends over 13 amino acids. Trimming took 8 bases from V and 5 from J; bases not matched to a gene: 2. Germline V lookup: CDR1 LNHNV, CDR2 YYDKDF (reference sequence).

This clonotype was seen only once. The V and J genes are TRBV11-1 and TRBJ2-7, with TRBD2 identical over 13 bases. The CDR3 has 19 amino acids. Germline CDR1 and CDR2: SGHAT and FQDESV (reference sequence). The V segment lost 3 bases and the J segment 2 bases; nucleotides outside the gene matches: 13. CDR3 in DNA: TGTGCCAGCAGCTTCGCGGGACTAGCGGGACGGGACGCTGCCTACGAGCAGTACTTC. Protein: CASSFAGLAGRDAAYEQYF.

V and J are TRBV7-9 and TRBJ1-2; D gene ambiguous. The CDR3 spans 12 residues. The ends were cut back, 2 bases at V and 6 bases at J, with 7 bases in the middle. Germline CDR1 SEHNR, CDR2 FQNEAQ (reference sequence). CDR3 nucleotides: TGTGCCAGCAGCTTATTAGGGAATGGCTACACCTTC. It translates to CASSLLGNGYTF.

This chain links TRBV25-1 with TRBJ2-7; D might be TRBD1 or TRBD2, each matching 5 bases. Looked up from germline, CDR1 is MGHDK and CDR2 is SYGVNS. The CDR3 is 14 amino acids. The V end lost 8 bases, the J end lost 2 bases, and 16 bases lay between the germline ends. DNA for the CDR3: TGTGCCAGCGCCCCCGGGACCGCTGCCTACGAGCAGTACTTC. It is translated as CASAPGTAAYEQYF.

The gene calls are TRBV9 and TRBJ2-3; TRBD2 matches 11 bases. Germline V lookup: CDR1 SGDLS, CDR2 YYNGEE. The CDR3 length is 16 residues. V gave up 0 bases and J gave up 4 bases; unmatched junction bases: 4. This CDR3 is CASSVGLAGFADTQYF. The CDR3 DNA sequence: TGTGCCAGCAGCGTAGGACTAGCGGGGTTCGCAGATACGCAGTATTTT.

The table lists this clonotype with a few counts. The CDR3 nucleotides are TGTGCCTGTTGGACAGGGTCGGGCTACACCTTC. It encodes CACWTGSGYTF. The J gene is TRBJ1-2, the V gene TRBV30, with 8 bases lining up with TRBD1. Germline V gives CDR1 GTSNPN, CDR2 SVGIG (reference sequence). V shed 6 bases, J shed 8 bases, and the junction held 5 bases outside the gene matches. The CDR3 is 11 residues long.

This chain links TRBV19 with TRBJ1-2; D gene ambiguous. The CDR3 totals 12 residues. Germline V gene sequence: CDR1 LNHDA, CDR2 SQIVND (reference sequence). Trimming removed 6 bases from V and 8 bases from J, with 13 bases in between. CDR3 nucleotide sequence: TGTGCCAGTAGGCAGGACCGCTACGGCTACACCTTC. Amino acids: CASRQDRYGYTF.

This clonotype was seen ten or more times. Here the CDR3 reads CASSLGVLGYGYTF. The CDR3 region has the DNA TGTGCCAGCAGTTTAGGGGTTCTTGGGTATGGCTACACCTTC. The chain recombines TRBV12-3 or TRBV12-4 with TRBJ1-2; no reliable D call. The CDR3 is 14 residues long. V gave up 1 base and J gave up 5 bases, with 11 bases separating them.

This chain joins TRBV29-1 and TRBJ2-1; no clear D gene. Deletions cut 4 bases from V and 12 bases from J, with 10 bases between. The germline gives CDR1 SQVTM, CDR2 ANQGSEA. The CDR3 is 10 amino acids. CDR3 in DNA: TGCAGCGTTGTGGGCTCCTGGCAGTTCTTC. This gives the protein CSVVGSWQFF.

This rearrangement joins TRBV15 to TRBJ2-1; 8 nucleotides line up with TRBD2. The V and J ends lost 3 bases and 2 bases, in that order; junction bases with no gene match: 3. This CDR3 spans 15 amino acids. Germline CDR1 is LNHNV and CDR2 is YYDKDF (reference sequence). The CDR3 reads CATSSGLAAYNEQFF. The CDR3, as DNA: TGTGCCACCAGCAGCGGACTAGCAGCCTACAATGAGCAGTTCTTC.

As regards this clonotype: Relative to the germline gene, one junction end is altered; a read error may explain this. CDR3 DNA: TGCAGTGCCCCGGGACTACGCTCCTTCGAGCAGTACTTC. It encodes CSAPGLRSFEQYF. The chain combines TRBV20-1 with TRBJ2-7, with 7 bases matching TRBD2. CDR1 DFQATT and CDR2 SNEGSKA come from the germline V gene (reference sequence). The CDR3 has 13 amino acids.

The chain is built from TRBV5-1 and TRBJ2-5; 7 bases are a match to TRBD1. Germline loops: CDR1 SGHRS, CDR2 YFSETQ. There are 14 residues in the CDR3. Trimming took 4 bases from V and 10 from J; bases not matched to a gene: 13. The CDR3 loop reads CASSLGVRDRDQYF. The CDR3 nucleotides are TGCGCCAGCAGCCTGGGGGTCCGCGACAGGGACCAGTACTTC.

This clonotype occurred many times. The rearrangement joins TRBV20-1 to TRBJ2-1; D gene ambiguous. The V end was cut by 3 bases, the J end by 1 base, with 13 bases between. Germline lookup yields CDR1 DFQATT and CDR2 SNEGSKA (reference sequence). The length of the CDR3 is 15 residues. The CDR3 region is CSASDTLESYNEQFF. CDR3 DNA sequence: TGCAGTGCTAGTGACACGCTAGAGTCCTACAATGAGCAGTTCTTC.

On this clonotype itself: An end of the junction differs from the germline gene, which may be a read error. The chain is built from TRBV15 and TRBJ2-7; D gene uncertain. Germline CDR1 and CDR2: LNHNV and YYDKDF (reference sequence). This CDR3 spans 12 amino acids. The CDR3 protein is CASSPVAAEQYF. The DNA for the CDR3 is TGTGCCAGCAGCCCTGTGGCCGCCGAGCAGTACTTC.

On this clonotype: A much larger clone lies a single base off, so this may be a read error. CDR3 DNA: TGTGCCAGCAGTTTCGGACAGGGGACTTCACCCCTCCACTTT. It is translated as CASSFGQGTSPLHF. The chain links TRBV12-3 or TRBV12-4 to TRBJ1-6; TRBD1 aligns across 9 bases. Germline trimming cut 3 bases from V and 9 bases from J; bases unmatched to any gene: 3. The CDR3 runs 14 residues.

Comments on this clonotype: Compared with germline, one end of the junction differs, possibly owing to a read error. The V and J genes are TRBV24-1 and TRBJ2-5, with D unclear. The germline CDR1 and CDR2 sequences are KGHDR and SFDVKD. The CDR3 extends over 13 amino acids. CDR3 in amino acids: CATSDSPSETQYF. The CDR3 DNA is TGTGCCACCAGCGATTCCCCGTCAGAGACCCAGTACTTC.

The CDR3 region has the DNA TGTGCCAGCAGTACGCAGGGAGGGCCCCAGCATTTT. Translation gives CASSTQGGPQHF. This sequence joins TRBV6-1 and TRBJ1-5; tentatively, D is TRBD1 (5 bases). CDR1 and CDR2 from the germline V gene are MNHNS and SASEGT. Trimming removed 5 bases from V and 9 bases from J, with 11 bases in between. The CDR3 runs 12 residues.

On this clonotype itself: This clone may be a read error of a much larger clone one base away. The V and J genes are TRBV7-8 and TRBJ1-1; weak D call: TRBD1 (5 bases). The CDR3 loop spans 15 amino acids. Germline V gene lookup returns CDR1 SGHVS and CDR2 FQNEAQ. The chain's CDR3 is CASTREGARNAEAFF. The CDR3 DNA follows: TGTGCCAGCACGAGGGAAGGGGCCCGGAACGCTGAAGCTTTCTTT.